One and the same sample provided the 23 T cell receptor beta chains below, sequenced in a study of kidney transplant recipient with SARS-CoV-2 infection. Using its own MiXCR run on the reads, TCRdb lists one record per CDR3 protein. The sample has 200,000 to 300,000 distinct CDR3 sequences, under 30% seen once; the top ten hold 6% to 8.5%. The source was a blood sample, collected at baseline and between days 110 and 120 from a kidney transplant recipient. The receptor set was obtained from a male patient aged 25-45 years who had COVID-19 and was a kidney transplant recipient. The T cells may partly be graft donor cells.

Notes on this clonotype: This may be a read error: a much more frequent sequence differs by one nucleotide. The chain has TRBV7-2 and TRBJ2-7; no definite D call. CDR1 is SGHTA, CDR2 FQGNSA, per germline. The V gene lost 8 bases and the J gene lost 3 bases, with 20 bases spanning the gap. This CDR3 has 15 residues. The CDR3 protein is CASGSRVGRLYEQYF. DNA of the CDR3: TGTGCCAGCGGCTCTAGGGTGGGCAGACTCTACGAGCAGTACTTC.

There are many counts of this clonotype. The V call is TRBV14, the J call TRBJ2-1, with TRBD2 matching over 13 bases. The germline CDR1 and CDR2 sequences are SGHDN and FVKESK. CDR3 length: 17 amino acids. Trimming took 0 bases from V and 7 from J; bases not matched to a gene: 6. The CDR3 reads CASSQEFWGLAGNEQFF. In nucleotides, the CDR3 is TGTGCCAGCAGCCAAGAATTCTGGGGACTAGCGGGAAATGAGCAGTTCTTC.

This clonotype is a singleton in its sample. At one of its ends the junction is not consistent with the germline gene, which may arise from a read error. The rearrangement links TRBV6-8 to TRBJ1-2; D is undetermined. The CDR3 consists of 17 residues. The germline V gene has CDR1 MNHGY and CDR2 SAAAGT. This CDR3 reads CASSALIRSRKTYGCTF. CDR3 sequence (DNA): TGTGCCAGCAGTGCGTTAATACGCTCTAGAAAGACCTATGGCTGCACCTTC.

This clonotype was detected many times. V usage is TRBV6-6 and J usage is TRBJ1-2; unclear D gene. CDR1 is MNHNY and CDR2 is SVGAGI in the germline V gene (reference sequence). The CDR3 length is 17 residues. The ends were cut back, 5 bases at V and 4 bases at J, with 23 bases in the middle. CDR3 coding DNA: TGTGCCAGCAGTCACTATCGAGGTGGGAGAAAGACCTATGGCTACACCTTC. The encoded protein is CASSHYRGGRKTYGYTF.

Comments on this clonotype: A much larger clone lies one base from this, so it may be a read error. V gene TRBV29-1 combines with J gene TRBJ1-2, with 11 bases aligning to TRBD1. Germline CDR1 reads SQVTM; CDR2 reads ANQGSEA. The CDR3 extends over 13 amino acids. The CDR3 loop is CNVNSGTGGGYTF. In DNA form, the CDR3 reads TGCAACGTAAATTCCGGGACAGGGGGTGGCTACACCTTC.

The chain couples TRBV29-1 to TRBJ2-3; D may match TRBD1 or TRBD2 (5 bases each). Per germline, CDR1 SQVTM and CDR2 ANQGSEA. This CDR3 contains 13 residues. Trimming pared 5 bases from V and 10 bases from J, leaving 19 bases between. The CDR3 region is CSVIDSPRGPQYF. CDR3 sequence (DNA): TGCAGCGTTATAGACAGTCCCAGAGGGCCGCAGTATTTT.

This clonotype was seen only a few times. This may come from a read error, since a much larger clone is one base off. The rearrangement links TRBV27 to TRBJ2-2; 8 bases match TRBD2. The germline CDR1 and CDR2 sequences are MNHEY and SMNVEV (reference sequence). The CDR3 spans 16 residues. The CDR3 spells CANSLLGREDTGELFF. In nucleotides, the CDR3 is TGTGCCAACAGTTTATTAGGGCGGGAGGACACCGGGGAGCTGTTTTTT.

Notes on this clonotype: One end of the junction fails to match germline, which may point to a read error. This chain connects TRBV3-1 to TRBJ2-5, with a weak D call TRBD2 (5 bases). The germline CDR1 and CDR2 sequences are LGHDT and YNNKEL (reference sequence). The CDR3 sequence is 17 residues long. CDR3 nucleotide sequence: TGTGCCGGCAGCTGGGAGACTCCCATTTCTTTCTCTGAGACCCAGTACTTC. Residues: CAGSWETPISFSETQYF.

This clonotype was seen many times. This sequence joins TRBV6-5 and TRBJ1-2, with D unclear. Between the trimmed V and J ends, which lost 4 bases and 4 bases, there was a span of 22 bases. Germline lookup yields CDR1 MNHEY and CDR2 SVGAGI. The CDR3 runs to 17 residues. As DNA, the CDR3 is TGTGCCAGCAGTTCATGGCACTCTATGCGAAAGACCTATGGCTACACCTTC. Translation gives CASSSWHSMRKTYGYTF.

This clonotype has ten or more counts. J is TRBJ2-7 and V is TRBV7-9; the match to TRBD1 covers 9 bases. J gave up 3 bases and V 5 bases, and 8 bases lay outside the gene matches. This CDR3 comprises 15 residues. Germline assignment: CDR1 SEHNR and CDR2 FQNEAQ (reference sequence). The CDR3 coding sequence is TGTGCCAGCAGCCACCGGGACAGGGTTGTCTACGAGCAGTACTTC. Translating it yields CASSHRDRVVYEQYF.

Concerning this clonotype itself: This sequence may be a read error, since a much larger clone differs from it by one base. The chain joins TRBV28 to TRBJ1-5; D possibly corresponds to TRBD1 (6 bases). The CDR3 is made up of 13 amino acids. Germline V lookup: CDR1 MDHEN, CDR2 SYDVKM. CDR3 in amino acids: CAGSLGGRQPQHF. CDR3 coding DNA: TGTGCCGGCAGCCTTGGGGGGCGTCAGCCCCAGCATTTT.

For this clonotype: A single base separates this from a much larger clone, so it may be a read error. This chain joins TRBV7-7 and TRBJ1-2; D is uncertain. The CDR3 length is 17 residues. In germline, CDR1 is SSHAT, CDR2 FNYEAQ (reference sequence). Trimming took off 5 bases at V and 4 bases at J, with 23 bases between the two ends. The CDR3 here is CASSGCCRCRKTYGYTF. The DNA of the CDR3 is TGTGCCAGCAGCGGTTGTTGTAGGTGCCGAAAGACCTATGGCTACACCTTC.

The chain couples TRBV28 to TRBJ2-5; unclear D gene. The J call is uncertain, as TRBJ2-7 better fits the DNA end. Germline-derived CDR1 and CDR2 are MDHEN and SYDVKM. The CDR3 consists of 13 residues. CDR3 protein: CASSSNPGYEQYF. The CDR3, as DNA: TGTGCCAGCAGTTCAAACCCAGGCTACGAGCAGTACTTC.

The sample holds many counts of this clonotype. This chain connects TRBV12-3 or TRBV12-4 to TRBJ1-6; D is perhaps TRBD1 (5 bases). Trimming left V 1 base short and J 7 bases short, with 17 bases between. The CDR3 consists of 17 residues. The CDR3 reads CASSLVTTGHMNSPLHF. The CDR3 nucleotides read TGTGCCAGCAGTTTAGTCACCACAGGACACATGAATTCACCCCTCCACTTT.

A few counts support this clonotype. This may be a read error, as it is one base from a much larger clone. This chain links TRBV12-2 with TRBJ1-2. TRBV12-2 counts as a pseudogene. CDR3 length: 17 amino acids. The DNA for the CDR3 is TGTGCAAGTCGCGAGGCTAGGACTCCACGAAAGACCTATGGCTACACCTTC. This gives the protein CASREARTPRKTYGYTF.

This clonotype was seen repeatedly, ten times or more. The genes are TRBV20-1 and TRBJ2-1, with D maybe TRBD2 (6 bases). Trimming pared 3 bases from V and 0 bases from J, leaving 21 bases between. CDR1 is DFQATT and CDR2 is SNEGSKA in the germline V gene (reference sequence). The CDR3 is made up of 18 amino acids. CDR3 amino acids: CSASRVGSNPRSYNEQFF. The CDR3 coding sequence is TGCAGTGCTAGTCGGGTCGGGAGCAACCCCCGCTCCTACAATGAGCAGTTCTTC.

Points on this clonotype: At one of its ends the junction is not consistent with the germline gene, which may arise from a read error. The rearrangement links TRBV5-6 to TRBJ1-2; no definite D call. Germline values: CDR1 SGHDT, CDR2 YYEEEE. The CDR3 contains 16 residues. The CDR3 DNA sequence: TGTGCCAGCACTGAGGTCAATAGTCGAAAGACCTATGGCCACACCTTC. Residues: CASTEVNSRKTYGHTF.

This clonotype showed up many times. The genes are TRBV28 and TRBJ1-6; tentatively, D is TRBD1 (5 bases). CDR3 length: 19 amino acids. V was clipped by 1 base and J by 5 bases, with 21 bases between them. The V gene's germline CDR1 is MDHEN and CDR2 SYDVKM. The CDR3 DNA reads TGTGCCAGCAGTTTATTTCCCCCCCAGAACAGGCCCCATAATTCACCCCTCCACTTT. It encodes CASSLFPPQNRPHNSPLHF.

A word on this clonotype: The likely explanation is a read error, given a far larger clone one base away. This sequence joins TRBV4-2 and TRBJ2-5; D unresolved. Germline lookup yields CDR1 LGHNA and CDR2 YNFKEQ. Trimming pared 4 bases from V and 11 bases from J, leaving 23 bases between. This CDR3 spans 15 amino acids. The CDR3 sequence: CASSRTRISSYGQYF. Here the CDR3 DNA reads TGTGCCAGCAGCCGGACCAGGATATCCTCCTACGGGCAGTACTTC.

There are many counts of this clonotype. The chain uses TRBV5-4 and TRBJ2-7; a weak D match, TRBD2 (6 bases). This CDR3 region has 14 residues. V was cut by 0 bases and J by 5 bases, with 12 bases left in between. The germline V gene encodes CDR1 SGHNT and CDR2 YYREEE (reference sequence). The CDR3 protein is CASSLEEGSDEQYF. CDR3 DNA sequence: TGTGCCAGCAGCTTGGAGGAGGGTTCGGACGAGCAGTACTTC.

About this clonotype itself: A far larger clone lies a single base away; this is likely a read error. The rearrangement joins TRBV3-1 to TRBJ2-7, with no clear D. The germline V and J ends were trimmed by 5 bases and 10 bases, with 30 bases remaining between them. The CDR3 covers 17 residues. Looked up from germline, CDR1 is LGHDT and CDR2 is YNNKEL (reference sequence). This chain's CDR3 is CASSAEIPISFSEAQYF. For the CDR3, the DNA is TGTGCCAGCAGCGCCGAAATTCCCATTTCTTTCTCTGAGGCCCAGTACTTC.

This chain links TRBV5-4 with TRBJ1-2; possible D gene TRBD1, 6 bases. Deletions cut 3 bases from V and 4 bases from J, with 10 bases between. CDR3 length: 13 amino acids. Germline loops: CDR1 SGHNT, CDR2 YYREEE (reference sequence). Written as DNA, the CDR3 is TGTGCCAGCAGCTGGACAGTGGGCTATGGCTACACCTTC. Encoded protein: CASSWTVGYGYTF.

This clonotype was detected many times. This rearrangement joins TRBV19 to TRBJ2-7, with D hard to call. The CDR3 has 12 residues. Germline assignment: CDR1 LNHDA and CDR2 SQIVND (reference sequence). Trimming shortened V by 3 bases and J by 5 bases, and 8 bases separated the two germline ends. The CDR3 loop is CASSIGPNEQYF. The CDR3 DNA is TGTGCCAGTAGTATCGGACCGAACGAGCAGTACTTC. Full variable domain (rest looked up from reference TRBV19 and TRBJ2-7): DGGITQSPKYLFRKEGQNVTLSCEQNLNHDAMYWYRQDPGQGLRLIYYSQIVNDFQKGDIAEGYSVSREKKESFPLTVTSAQKNPTAFYLCASSIGPNEQYFGPGTRLTVT.